The 11 T cell receptor beta chains below all came from one sample that was sequenced in a study of blood T cell repertoires in COVID-19. Using immunoSEQ multiplex PCR, the repertoire was profiled, and TCRdb retains in-frame clones only, with some absent. The table records 250,000 or so clones, approximately 91% of them present only once. The specimen sequenced was PBMCs or T cells enriched from blood (not recorded which). The receptors here all came from a human donor in a cohort exposed to, infected with or recovered from COVID-19 (not recorded which). The donor label of this sample is uncertain.

The V call is TRBV12-5, the J call TRBJ2-2; TRBD2 agrees at 7 bases. The CDR3 runs 16 residues. V was pared by 0 bases and J by 4 bases, with 5 bases of the junction left unmatched. Looked up from germline, CDR1 is LGHNT and CDR2 is FRNRAP. CDR3 region: CASGLVLGRGTGELFF. The CDR3 DNA sequence: TGTGCTAGTGGTTTGGTACTTGGGAGGGGCACCGGGGAGCTGTTTTTT.

Note on this clone: Other DNA sequences in the sample encode the same CDR3. V is TRBV30 and J is TRBJ2-5, with 7 bases fitting TRBD1. Looked up from germline, CDR1 is GTSNPN and CDR2 is SVGIG (reference sequence). With V trimmed by 5 bases and J by 2 bases, 5 bases remained unmatched. The CDR3 has 13 residues. CDR3 DNA sequence: TGTGCCTGGGGCCGGGACAGTCAAGAGACCCAGTACTTC. As protein: CAWGRDSQETQYF.

This clone showed up just once. The V gene is TRBV9, the J gene TRBJ1-1, with D unresolved. V lost 0 bases and J lost 3, with 3 bases in between. This CDR3 has 12 residues. CDR1 SGDLS and CDR2 YYNGEE come from the germline V gene. The CDR3 sequence is CASSVADTEAFF. In nucleotides, the CDR3 is TGTGCCAGCAGCGTAGCAGACACTGAAGCTTTCTTT.

The rearrangement joins TRBV9 to TRBJ1-1; D gene unclear. V lost 0 bases, J lost 1 base, and 7 bases lay in between. The CDR3 has 14 residues. Looked up from germline, CDR1 is SGDLS and CDR2 is YYNGEE. As DNA, the CDR3 is TGTGCCAGCAGCGTAGGACTCCCGAACACTGAAGCTTTCTTT. Residues: CASSVGLPNTEAFF.

The V and J genes are TRBV6-6 and TRBJ1-6, with unresolved D. The CDR3 is 12 residues long. Germline assignment: CDR1 MNHNY and CDR2 SVGAGI (reference sequence). Trimming pared 4 bases from V and 8 bases from J, leaving 6 bases between. DNA of the CDR3: TGTGCCAGCAGTTTACGGGATTCACCCCTCCACTTT. This codes for CASSLRDSPLHF.

This clone was counted only a few times. V is TRBV27 and J is TRBJ1-6; D remains unclear. V was clipped by 3 bases and J by 10 bases, with 13 bases between them. CDR3 length equals 14 residues. Germline lookup yields CDR1 MNHEY and CDR2 SMNVEV (reference sequence). The DNA of the CDR3 is TGTGCCAGCAGTTTGGGAGGGCCGGGGTCACCCCTCCACTTT. Protein sequence: CASSLGGPGSPLHF.

Of note for this clone: The germline gene is not matched at one end of the junction; a read error may be the cause. The chain carries TRBV25-1 and TRBJ2-5, with 10 bases lining up with TRBD2. Germline lookup yields CDR1 MGHDK and CDR2 SYGVNS. This CDR3 is built from 15 residues. Here the CDR3 DNA reads TGTGCCAGCGGCCCTAGCGGGGGAGGAGTAGAGACCCAGCACTTC. Amino acid sequence: CASGPSGGGVETQHF.

The J gene is TRBJ2-2, the V gene TRBV6-5; 7 positions agree with TRBD1. The CDR3 runs to 14 residues. J lost 8 bases, V lost 7 bases, and 10 bases had no gene match. Germline V lookup: CDR1 MNHEY, CDR2 SVGAGI. CDR3: CASTTGQKKGELFF. In nucleotides, the CDR3 is TGTGCCAGCACCACGGGACAGAAAAAGGGGGAGCTGTTTTTT.

This rearrangement joins TRBV6-6 to TRBJ1-1; D not resolved. The germline V gene encodes CDR1 MNHNY and CDR2 SVGAGI (reference sequence). The V and J ends lost 2 bases and 1 base respectively, with 8 bases between them. CDR3 length: 14 residues. CDR3 coding DNA: TGTGCCAGCAGTTACCTAGAAGAGAACACTGAAGCTTTCTTT. Its translation: CASSYLEENTEAFF.

This sequence joins TRBV7-2 and TRBJ1-5; D may be TRBD1 (5 bases). The CDR3 covers 15 residues. Germline V gene data show CDR1 as SGHTA and CDR2 as FQGNSA. The V end lost 6 bases, the J end lost 2 bases, and 14 bases lay between the germline ends. The CDR3 sequence: CASSSLGRGNQPQHF. The CDR3 DNA sequence: TGTGCCAGCAGTTCCTTGGGCAGGGGCAATCAGCCCCAGCATTTT.

The chain carries TRBV14 and TRBJ1-4, with D perhaps TRBD1 (6 bases). The germline V gene has CDR1 SGHDN and CDR2 FVKESK. Deletions cut 1 base from V and 7 bases from J, with 13 bases between. This CDR3 region has 15 residues. Written as DNA, the CDR3 is TGTGCCAGCAGCCAAGTTCACAGGGTGGGTGAAAAACTGTTTTTT. Its protein product is CASSQVHRVGEKLFF. Looking up the rest from reference TRBV14 and TRBJ1-4 gives the full variable domain: EAGVTQFPSHSVIEKGQTVTLRCDPISGHDNLYWYRRVMGKEIKFLLHFVKESKQDESGMPNNRFLAERTGGTYSTLKVQPAELEDSGVYFCASSQVHRVGEKLFFGSGTQLSVL.